This T cell receptor beta chain was observed in a study of vaccination and CD4 T cells after COVID-19. Looking at the study overall: Stimulation of cells relied on overlapping spike peptides derived from SARS-CoV-2, HCoV-NL63, HCoV-OC43 and HCoV-229E.

The length of the CDR3 is 15 residues. Germline V lookup: CDR1 SGHTA, CDR2 FQGNSA. V dropped 1 base and J dropped 0 bases, with 10 bases sitting between them. The sample's time point: late sampling 161 to 241 days after vaccination in a few convalescent patients. Treatment denoted: roughly 10-day PBMC culture with coronavirus spike peptide pools or control peptides (ViraFEST assay). Antigen-specific T cells were expanded with peptide pools by ViraFEST, and TCRs were then sequenced. After culture for roughly 10 days, isolation of CD4+ T cells was performed by negative selection. The study, taken as a whole, reports: The study found that a median approximately 84% of reactive clones in convalescent patients appeared only post-vaccination.

With the Oncomine TCR Beta short-read assay, DNA from cultured CD4+ T cells was sequenced. Using its own MiXCR run on the PCR reads, TCRdb lists one record per CDR3 protein. The sample holds about 24,000 distinct CDR3 sequences, about two fifths seen once. About this clonotype itself: Antigen unknown.

Sequencing used CD4+ T cells from blood, cultured in vitro, obtained about 7 months after SARS-CoV-2 vaccination. The chain is built from TRBV7-2 and TRBJ2-7; D remains ambiguous. This clonotype was sampled from a human donor who had recovered from COVID-19. The CDR3 region has the DNA TGTGCCAGCAGCTTAGGAGGCTTCAACTCCTACGAGCAGTACTTC. This codes for CASSLGGFNSYEQYF. Supplemented by reference TRBV7-2 and TRBJ2-7, the full variable domain reads GAGVSQSPSNKVTEKGKDVELRCDPISGHTALYWYRQSLGQGLEFLIYFQGNSAPDKSGLPSDRFSAERTGGSVSTLTIQRTQQEDSAVYLCASSLGGFNSYEQYFGPGTRLTVT.